This paragraph reports one TCR beta chain. In the original workflow: For nucleated cells, counts were estimated from reference gene primer amplification. The repertoire was sequenced with immunoSEQ multiplex PCR; TCRdb's copy has only in-frame clones and lacks some. Clone size and the V and J calls come from that table; the DNA yielded D and trimming. Counted here are hundreds of thousands of clones, roughly 79% occurring once; the ten biggest clones make up 6.5% to 9%. Seattle-derived patients entered the study during active infection and were followed longitudinally. The sample originates from a study of blood T cell repertoires in COVID-19. Across the study: PBMCs, B-cell-depleted T cells, or T cells were the source of the cDNA or gDNA that made up the material.

Germline assignment: CDR1 SGHNT and CDR2 YENEEA. With V trimmed by 1 base and J by 5 bases, 6 bases remained unmatched. This CDR3 has 16 amino acids. V is TRBV11-3 and J is TRBJ2-1, with 9 bases matching TRBD2. This receptor was obtained from an elderly woman with COVID-19, enrolled during active disease. The sample was peripheral blood. The CDR3 protein is CASSLASGLADNEQFF. CDR3 DNA sequence: TGTGCCAGCAGCTTAGCGTCGGGACTAGCAGACAATGAGCAGTTCTTC.